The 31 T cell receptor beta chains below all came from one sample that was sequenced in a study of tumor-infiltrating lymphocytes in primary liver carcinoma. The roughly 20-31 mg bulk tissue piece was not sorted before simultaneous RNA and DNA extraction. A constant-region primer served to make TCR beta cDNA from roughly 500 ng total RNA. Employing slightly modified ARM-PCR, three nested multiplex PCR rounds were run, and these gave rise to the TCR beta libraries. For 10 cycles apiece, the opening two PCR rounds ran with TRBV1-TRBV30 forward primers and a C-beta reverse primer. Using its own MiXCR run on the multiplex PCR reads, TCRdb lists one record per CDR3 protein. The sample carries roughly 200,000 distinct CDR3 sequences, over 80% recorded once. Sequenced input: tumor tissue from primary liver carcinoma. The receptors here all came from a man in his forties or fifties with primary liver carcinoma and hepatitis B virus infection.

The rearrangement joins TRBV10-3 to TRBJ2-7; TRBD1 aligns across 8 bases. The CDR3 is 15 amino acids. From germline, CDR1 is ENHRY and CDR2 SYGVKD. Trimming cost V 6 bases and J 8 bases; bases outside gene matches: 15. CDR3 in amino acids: CAISLQGGDSYKQYF. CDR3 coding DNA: TGTGCCATCAGCTTACAGGGGGGTGACTCATACAAGCAGTACTTC.

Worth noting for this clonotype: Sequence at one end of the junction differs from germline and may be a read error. In nucleotides, the CDR3 is TGTGCCAGCAGCATAGACTCGGACGTCGGGGAGCTGTTTTTT. Translating gives CASSIDSDVGELFF. The V and J genes are TRBV11-2 and TRBJ2-2; D call uncertain. CDR1 and CDR2 (germline): SGHAT, FQNNGV. This CDR3 is 14 amino acids long.

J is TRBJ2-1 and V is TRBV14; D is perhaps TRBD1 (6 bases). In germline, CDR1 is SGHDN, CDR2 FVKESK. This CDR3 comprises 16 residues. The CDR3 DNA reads TGTATCAGCAGCCCTAGGACAGTGTTGGGGTACAATGAGCAGTTCTTC. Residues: CISSPRTVLGYNEQFF. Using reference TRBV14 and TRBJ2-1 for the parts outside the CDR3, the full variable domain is EAGVTQFPSHSVIEKGQTVTLRCDPISGHDNLYWYRRVMGKEIKFLLHFVKESKQDESGMPNNRFLAERTGGTYSTLKVQPAELEDSGVYFCISSPRTVLGYNEQFFGPGTRLTVL.

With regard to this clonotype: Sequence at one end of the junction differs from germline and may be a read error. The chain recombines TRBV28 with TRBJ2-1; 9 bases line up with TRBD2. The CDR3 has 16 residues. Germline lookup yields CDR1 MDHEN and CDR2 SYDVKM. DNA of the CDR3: TGTGCCATCATCCCCCCGGAGCGGGGGGCCTACTATGAGCAGTTCTTC. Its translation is CAIIPPERGAYYEQFF.

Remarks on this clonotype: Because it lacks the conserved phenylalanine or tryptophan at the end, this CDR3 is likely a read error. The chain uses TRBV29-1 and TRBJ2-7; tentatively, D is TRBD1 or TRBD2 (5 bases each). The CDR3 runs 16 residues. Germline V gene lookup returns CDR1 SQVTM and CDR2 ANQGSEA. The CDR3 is CTAMTSGTGTPYEQYS. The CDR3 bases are TGCACCGCCATGACATCTGGGACCGGTACTCCCTACGAGCAGTACTCC.

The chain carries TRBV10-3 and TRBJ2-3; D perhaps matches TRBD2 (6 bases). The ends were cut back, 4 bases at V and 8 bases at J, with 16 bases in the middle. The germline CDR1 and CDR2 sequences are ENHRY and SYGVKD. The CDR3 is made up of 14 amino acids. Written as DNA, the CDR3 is TGTGCCATCAGTGCCAGTCGGGGAGGAGGTACGCAGTATTTT. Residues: CAISASRGGGTQYF.

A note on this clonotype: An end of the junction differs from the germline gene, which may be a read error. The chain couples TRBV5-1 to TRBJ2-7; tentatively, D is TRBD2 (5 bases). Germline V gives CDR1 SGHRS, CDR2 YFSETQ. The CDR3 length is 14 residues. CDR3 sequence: CTSGLGPGSDEQYF. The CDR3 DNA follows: TGCACCAGCGGCTTGGGCCCCGGAAGCGACGAGCAGTACTTC.

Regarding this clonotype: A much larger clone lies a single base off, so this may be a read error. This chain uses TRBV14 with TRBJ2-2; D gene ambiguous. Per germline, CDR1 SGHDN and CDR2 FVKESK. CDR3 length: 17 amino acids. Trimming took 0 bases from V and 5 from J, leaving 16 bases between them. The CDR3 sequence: CASSQDPQALRTGELFF. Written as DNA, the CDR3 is TGTGCCAGCAGCCAAGATCCCCAGGCACTCCGGACCGGGGAGCTGTTTTTT.

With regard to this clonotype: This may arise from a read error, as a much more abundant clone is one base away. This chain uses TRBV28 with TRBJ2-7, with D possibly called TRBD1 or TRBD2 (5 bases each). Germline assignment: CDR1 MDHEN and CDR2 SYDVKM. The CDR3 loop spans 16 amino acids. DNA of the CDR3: TGTGCCAGCAGAGAATCGGGGCCAATCAGCTCCTACGAGCACTACTTC. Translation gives CASRESGPISSYEHYF.

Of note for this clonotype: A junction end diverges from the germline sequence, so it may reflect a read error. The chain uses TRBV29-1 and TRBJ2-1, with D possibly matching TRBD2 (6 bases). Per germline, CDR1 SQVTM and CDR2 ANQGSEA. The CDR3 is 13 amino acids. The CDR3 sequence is CSDARDFARKQLF. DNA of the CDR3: TGCAGCGACGCCCGGGACTTCGCGAGGAAGCAGCTCTTC.

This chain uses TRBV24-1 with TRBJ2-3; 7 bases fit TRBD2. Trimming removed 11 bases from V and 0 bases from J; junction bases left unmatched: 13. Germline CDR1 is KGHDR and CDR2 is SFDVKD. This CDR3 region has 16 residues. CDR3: CAICGRGTTSTDTQYF. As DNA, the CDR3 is TGTGCCATCTGTGGGAGGGGAACGACTAGCACAGATACGCAGTATTTT.

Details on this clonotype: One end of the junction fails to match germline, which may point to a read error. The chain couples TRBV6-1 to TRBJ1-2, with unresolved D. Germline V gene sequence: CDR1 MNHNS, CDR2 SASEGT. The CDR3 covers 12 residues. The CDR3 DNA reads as TGTGCCAGCAGTGGCACCCTATATGGTTACACCTTC. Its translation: CASSGTLYGYTF.

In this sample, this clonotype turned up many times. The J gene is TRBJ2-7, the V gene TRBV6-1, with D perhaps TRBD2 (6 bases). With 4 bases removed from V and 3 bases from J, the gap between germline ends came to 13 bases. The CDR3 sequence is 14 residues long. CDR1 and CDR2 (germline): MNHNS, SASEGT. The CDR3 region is CASSGRGRNYEQYF. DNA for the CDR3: TGTGCCAGCAGTGGGAGGGGTAGGAACTACGAGCAGTACTTC.

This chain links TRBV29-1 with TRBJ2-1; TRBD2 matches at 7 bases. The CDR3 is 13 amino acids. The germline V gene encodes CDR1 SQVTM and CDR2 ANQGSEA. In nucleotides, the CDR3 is TGCAATGTTGTCATCGCGGGAGCGGGTGAGCAGTTCTTC. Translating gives CNVVIAGAGEQFF.

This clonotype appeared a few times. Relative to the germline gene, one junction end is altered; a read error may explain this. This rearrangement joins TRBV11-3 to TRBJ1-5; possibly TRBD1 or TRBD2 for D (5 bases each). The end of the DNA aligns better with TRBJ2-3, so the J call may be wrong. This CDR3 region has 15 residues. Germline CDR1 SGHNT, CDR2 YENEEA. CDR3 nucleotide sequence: TGTACCAGCAGCTTGGATCTGGGGGTGGCTCAGCCCCAGTATTTT. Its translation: CTSSLDLGVAQPQYF.

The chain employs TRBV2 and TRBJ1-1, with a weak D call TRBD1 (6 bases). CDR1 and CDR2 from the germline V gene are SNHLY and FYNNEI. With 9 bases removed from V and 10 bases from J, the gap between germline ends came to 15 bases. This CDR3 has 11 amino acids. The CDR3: CARSSGGGAFF. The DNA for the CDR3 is TGTGCCAGGAGTAGTGGAGGGGGAGCTTTCTTT.

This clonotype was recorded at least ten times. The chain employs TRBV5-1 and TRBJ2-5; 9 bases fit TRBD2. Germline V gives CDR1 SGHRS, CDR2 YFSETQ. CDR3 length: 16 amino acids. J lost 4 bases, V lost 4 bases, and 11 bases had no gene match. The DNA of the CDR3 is TGCGCCAGCAGCCTCAGACCCCTAGCGGGAATAGAGACCCAGTACTTC. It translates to CASSLRPLAGIETQYF.

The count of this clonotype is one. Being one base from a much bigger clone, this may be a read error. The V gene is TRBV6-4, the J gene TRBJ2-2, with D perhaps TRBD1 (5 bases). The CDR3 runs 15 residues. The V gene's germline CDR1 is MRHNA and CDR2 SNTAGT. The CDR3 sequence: CASSDSQANTWELFF. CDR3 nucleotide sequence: TGTGCCAGCAGTGACTCACAGGCGAACACCTGGGAGCTGTTTTTT.

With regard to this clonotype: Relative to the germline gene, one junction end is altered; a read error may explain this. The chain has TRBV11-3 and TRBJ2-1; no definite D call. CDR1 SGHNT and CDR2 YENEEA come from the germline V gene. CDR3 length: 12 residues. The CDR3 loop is CASSLSGNERFF. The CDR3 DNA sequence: TGTGCCAGCAGCTTAAGTGGCAATGAGCGGTTCTTC. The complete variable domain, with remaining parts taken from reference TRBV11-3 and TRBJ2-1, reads EAGVVQSPRYKIIEKKQPVAFWCNPISGHNTLYWYLQNLGQGPELLIRYENEEAVDDSQLPKDRFSAERLKGVDSTLKIQPAELGDSAVYLCASSLSGNERFFGPGTRLTVL.

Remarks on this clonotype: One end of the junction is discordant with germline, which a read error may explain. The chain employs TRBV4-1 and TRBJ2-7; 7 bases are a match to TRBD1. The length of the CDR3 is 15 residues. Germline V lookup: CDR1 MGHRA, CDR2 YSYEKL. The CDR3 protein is CVSSPPDRLSCEQYF. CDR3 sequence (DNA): TGCGTCAGCAGCCCGCCGGACAGGCTCTCCTGCGAGCAGTACTTC.

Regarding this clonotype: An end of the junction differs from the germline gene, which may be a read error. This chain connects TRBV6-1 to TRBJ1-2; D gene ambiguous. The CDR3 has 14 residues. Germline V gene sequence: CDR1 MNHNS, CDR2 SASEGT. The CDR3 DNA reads TGTGCCAGCAGGCCACAGATCCAAAGCTATGGTTACGCCTTC. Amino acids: CASRPQIQSYGYAF.

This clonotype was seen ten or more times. The CDR3 coding sequence is TGTGCCAGCAGTCTCCCGGGACAGTTGGGGCATGAGCAGTTCTTC. Encoded protein: CASSLPGQLGHEQFF. V and J are TRBV28 and TRBJ2-1, with 7 bases that match TRBD1. Unmatched junction bases numbered 12, after V lost 5 bases and J lost 8 bases. This CDR3 has 15 residues. Germline CDR1 is MDHEN and CDR2 is SYDVKM.

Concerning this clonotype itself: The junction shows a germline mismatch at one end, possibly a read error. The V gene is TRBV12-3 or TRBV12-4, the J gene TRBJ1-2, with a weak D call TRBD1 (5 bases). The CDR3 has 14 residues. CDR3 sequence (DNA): TGTGCTAGCATTTTAGCGCGGGGGAAAGGTGGCTACACCTTC. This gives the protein CASILARGKGGYTF.

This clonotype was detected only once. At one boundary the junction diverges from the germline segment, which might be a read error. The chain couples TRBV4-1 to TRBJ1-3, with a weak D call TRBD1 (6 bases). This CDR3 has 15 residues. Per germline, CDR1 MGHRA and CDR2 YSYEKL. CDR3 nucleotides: TGCGCCAGCAGTCCTAGAGGGGGTACTGGAAACACCATGTATTTT. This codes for CASSPRGGTGNTMYF.

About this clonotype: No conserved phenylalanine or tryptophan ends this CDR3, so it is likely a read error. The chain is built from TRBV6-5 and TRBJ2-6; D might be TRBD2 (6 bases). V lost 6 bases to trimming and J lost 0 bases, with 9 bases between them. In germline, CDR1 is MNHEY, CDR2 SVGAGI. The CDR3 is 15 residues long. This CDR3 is CASRYGGSGANVLTR. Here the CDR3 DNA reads TGTGCCAGCAGATACGGGGGCTCTGGGGCCAACGTCCTGACTCGC.

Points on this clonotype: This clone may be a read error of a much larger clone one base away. CDR3 sequence (DNA): TGCGCCAGCAGCGGTGACAGGGGGTTTGCCTACGAGCACTACTTC. Residues: CASSGDRGFAYEHYF. The chain joins TRBV5-1 to TRBJ2-7; 9 bases are a match to TRBD1. The CDR3 sequence is 15 residues long. Germline-derived CDR1 and CDR2 are SGHRS and YFSETQ.

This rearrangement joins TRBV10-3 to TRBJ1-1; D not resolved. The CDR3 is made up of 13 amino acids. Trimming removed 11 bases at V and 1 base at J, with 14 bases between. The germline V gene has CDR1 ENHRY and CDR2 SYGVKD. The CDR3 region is CAASDHQNTEAFF. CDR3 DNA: TGTGCCGCCAGTGATCACCAGAACACTGAAGCTTTCTTT.

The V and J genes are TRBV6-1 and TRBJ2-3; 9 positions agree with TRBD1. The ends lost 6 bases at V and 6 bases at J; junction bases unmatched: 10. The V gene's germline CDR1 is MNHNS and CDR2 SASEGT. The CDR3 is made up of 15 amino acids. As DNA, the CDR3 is TGTGCCAGCAGAGACGACAGGGGGTCGGGGGATACGCAGTATTTT. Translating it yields CASRDDRGSGDTQYF.

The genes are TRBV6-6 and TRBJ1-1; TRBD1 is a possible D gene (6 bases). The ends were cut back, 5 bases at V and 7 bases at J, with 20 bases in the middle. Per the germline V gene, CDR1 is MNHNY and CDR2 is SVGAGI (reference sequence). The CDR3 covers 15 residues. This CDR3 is CASSIPSAWDIEAFF. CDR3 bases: TGTGCCAGCAGTATTCCGTCGGCGTGGGACATTGAAGCTTTCTTT.

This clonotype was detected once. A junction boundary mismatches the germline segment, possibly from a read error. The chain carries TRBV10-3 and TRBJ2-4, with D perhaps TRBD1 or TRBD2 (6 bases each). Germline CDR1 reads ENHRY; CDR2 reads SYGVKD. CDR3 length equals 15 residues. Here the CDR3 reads CAIQEAGGPKNIEYF. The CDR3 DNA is TGTGCCATCCAGGAGGCCGGGGGCCCCAAAAACATTGAGTACTTC.

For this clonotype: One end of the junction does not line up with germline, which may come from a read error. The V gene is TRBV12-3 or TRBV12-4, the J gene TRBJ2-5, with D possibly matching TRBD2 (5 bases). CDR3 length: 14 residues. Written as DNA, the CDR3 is TGTGCCAGCATCCACCCGGAGGATCTGTTGACCCAGAACTTC. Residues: CASIHPEDLLTQNF.